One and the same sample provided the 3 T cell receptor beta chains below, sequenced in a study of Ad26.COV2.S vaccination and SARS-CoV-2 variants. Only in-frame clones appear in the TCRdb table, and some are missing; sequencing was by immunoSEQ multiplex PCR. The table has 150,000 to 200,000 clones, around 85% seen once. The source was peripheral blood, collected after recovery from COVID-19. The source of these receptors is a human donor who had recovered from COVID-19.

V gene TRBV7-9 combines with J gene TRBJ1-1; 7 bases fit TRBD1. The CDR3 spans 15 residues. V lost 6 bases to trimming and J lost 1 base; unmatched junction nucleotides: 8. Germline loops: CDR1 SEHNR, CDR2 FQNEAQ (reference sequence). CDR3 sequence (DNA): TGTGCCAGCAGTAGATTGACAGGGTGGAACACTGAAGCTTTCTTT. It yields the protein CASSRLTGWNTEAFF.

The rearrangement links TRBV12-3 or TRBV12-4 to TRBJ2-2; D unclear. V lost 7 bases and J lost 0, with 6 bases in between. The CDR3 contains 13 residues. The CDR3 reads CASTGTNTGELFF. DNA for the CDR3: TGTGCCAGCACTGGGACGAACACCGGGGAGCTGTTTTTT.

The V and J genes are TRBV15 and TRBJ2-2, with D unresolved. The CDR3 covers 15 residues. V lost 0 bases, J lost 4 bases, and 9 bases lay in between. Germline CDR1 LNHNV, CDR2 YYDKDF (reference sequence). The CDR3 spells CATSRDLLSTGELFF. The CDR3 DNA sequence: TGTGCCACCAGCAGAGACCTGCTCAGCACCGGGGAGCTGTTTTTT.